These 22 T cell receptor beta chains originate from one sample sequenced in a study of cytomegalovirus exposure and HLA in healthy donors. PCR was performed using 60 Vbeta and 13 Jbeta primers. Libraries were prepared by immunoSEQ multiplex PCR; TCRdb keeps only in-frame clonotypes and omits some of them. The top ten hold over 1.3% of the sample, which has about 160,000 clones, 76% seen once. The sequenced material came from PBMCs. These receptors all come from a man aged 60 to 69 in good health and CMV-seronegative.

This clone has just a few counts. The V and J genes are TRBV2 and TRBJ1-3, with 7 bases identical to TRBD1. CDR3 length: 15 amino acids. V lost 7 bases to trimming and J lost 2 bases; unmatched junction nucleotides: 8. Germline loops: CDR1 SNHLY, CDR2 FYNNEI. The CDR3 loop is CASMRQGGTGNTIYF. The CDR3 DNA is TGTGCCAGCATGAGACAGGGCGGAACTGGAAACACCATATATTTT.

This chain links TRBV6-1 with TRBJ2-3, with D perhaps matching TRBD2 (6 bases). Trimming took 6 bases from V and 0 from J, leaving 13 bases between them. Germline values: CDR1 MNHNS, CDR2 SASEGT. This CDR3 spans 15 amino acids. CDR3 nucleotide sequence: TGTGCCAGCAGCTGGGACTTATCTAGCACAGATACGCAGTATTTT. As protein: CASSWDLSSTDTQYF.

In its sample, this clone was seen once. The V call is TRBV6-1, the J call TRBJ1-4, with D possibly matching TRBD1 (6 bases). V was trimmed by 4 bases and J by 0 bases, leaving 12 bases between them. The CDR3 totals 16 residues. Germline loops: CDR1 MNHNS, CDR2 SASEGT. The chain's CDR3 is CASSAQGSATNEKLFF. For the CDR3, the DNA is TGTGCCAGCAGTGCCCAGGGGAGTGCAACTAATGAAAAACTGTTTTTT.

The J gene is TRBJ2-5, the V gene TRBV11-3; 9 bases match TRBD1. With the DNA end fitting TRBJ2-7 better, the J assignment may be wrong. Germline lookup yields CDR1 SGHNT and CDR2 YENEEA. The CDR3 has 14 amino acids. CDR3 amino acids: CASAKTGGLDEQYF. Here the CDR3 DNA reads TGTGCCAGCGCAAAAACAGGGGGCCTCGACGAGCAGTACTTC.

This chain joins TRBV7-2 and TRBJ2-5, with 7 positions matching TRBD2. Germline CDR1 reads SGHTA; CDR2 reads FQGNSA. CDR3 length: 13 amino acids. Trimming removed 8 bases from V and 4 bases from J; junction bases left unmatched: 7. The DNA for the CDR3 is TGTGCCAGCGGGGAGGGTCATTTAGAGACCCAGTACTTC. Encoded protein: CASGEGHLETQYF.

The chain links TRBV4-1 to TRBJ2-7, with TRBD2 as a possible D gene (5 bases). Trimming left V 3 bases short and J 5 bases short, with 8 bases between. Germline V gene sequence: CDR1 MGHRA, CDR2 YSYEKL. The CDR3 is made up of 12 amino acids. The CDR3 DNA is TGCGCCAGCAGCCACGTGGGAGACGAGCAGTACTTC. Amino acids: CASSHVGDEQYF.

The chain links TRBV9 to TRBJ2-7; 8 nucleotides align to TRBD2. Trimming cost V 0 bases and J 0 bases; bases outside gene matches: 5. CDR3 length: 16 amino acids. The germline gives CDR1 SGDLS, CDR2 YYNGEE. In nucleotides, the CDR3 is TGTGCCAGCAGCGTAGACCTAGCGGGCCCCTCCTACGAGCAGTACTTC. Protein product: CASSVDLAGPSYEQYF.

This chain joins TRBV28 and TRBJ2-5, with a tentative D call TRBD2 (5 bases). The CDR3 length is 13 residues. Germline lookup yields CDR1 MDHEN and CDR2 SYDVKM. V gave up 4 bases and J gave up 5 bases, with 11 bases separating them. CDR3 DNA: TGTGCCAGCAGTTACGAGGGTCTGGAGACCCAGTACTTC. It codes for CASSYEGLETQYF.

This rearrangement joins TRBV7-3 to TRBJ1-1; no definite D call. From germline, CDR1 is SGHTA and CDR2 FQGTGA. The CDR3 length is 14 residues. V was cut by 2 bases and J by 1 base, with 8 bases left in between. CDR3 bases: TGTGCCAGCAGCTTATGGGCGGGGAACACTGAAGCTTTCTTT. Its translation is CASSLWAGNTEAFF.

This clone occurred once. The DNA for the CDR3 is TGTGCCAGCAGCTTAAGCCGGAGTTCGTACGAGCAGTACTTC. It translates to CASSLSRSSYEQYF. The V gene is TRBV11-2, the J gene TRBJ2-7; D unresolved. Trimming pared 2 bases from V and 4 bases from J, leaving 12 bases between. CDR3 length: 14 residues. Germline-derived CDR1 and CDR2 are SGHAT and FQNNGV.

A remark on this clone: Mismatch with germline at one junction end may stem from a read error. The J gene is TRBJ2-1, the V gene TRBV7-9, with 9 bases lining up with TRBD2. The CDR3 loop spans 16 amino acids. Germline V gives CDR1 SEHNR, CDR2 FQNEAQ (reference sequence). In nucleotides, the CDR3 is TGTTCCAGCAGCTTGTCGCTAGCGGGGTCCTACAATGAGCAGTTCTTC. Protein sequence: CSSSLSLAGSYNEQFF.

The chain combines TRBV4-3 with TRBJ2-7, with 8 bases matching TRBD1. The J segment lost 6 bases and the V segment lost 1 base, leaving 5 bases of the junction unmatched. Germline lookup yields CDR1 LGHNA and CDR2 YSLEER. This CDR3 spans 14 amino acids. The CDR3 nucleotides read TGCGCCAGCAGCCAAGTAGGGACAGGCCCCGAGCAGTACTTC. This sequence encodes CASSQVGTGPEQYF.

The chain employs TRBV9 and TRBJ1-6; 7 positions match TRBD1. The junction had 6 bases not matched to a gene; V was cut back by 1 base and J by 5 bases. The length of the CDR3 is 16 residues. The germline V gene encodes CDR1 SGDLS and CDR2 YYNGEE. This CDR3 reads CASSVSGGTDNSPLHF. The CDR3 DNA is TGTGCCAGCAGCGTAAGTGGAGGGACAGATAATTCACCCCTCCACTTT.

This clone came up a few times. The CDR3 spells CASRGTWREYF. The CDR3 DNA reads TGCGCCAGCAGGGGGACATGGCGGGAGTATTTT. V usage is TRBV10-1 and J usage is TRBJ2-3; maybe TRBD1 (6 bases). Germline CDR1 reads WNHNN; CDR2 reads SYGVQD (reference sequence). This CDR3 spans 11 amino acids. Trimming shortened V by 6 bases and J by 13 bases, and 14 bases separated the two germline ends.

CDR3 bases: TGTGCCACCAGCGGAATGTACAGGGATAGCTTTGGGAAACTGTTTTTT. This translates into CATSGMYRDSFGKLFF. This rearrangement joins TRBV15 to TRBJ1-4, with D tentatively TRBD1 (6 bases). The germline gives CDR1 LNHNV, CDR2 YYDKDF (reference sequence). Trimming took 5 bases from V and 11 from J, leaving 24 bases between them. This CDR3 is built from 16 residues. Full variable domain (outside the CDR3, taken from reference TRBV15 and TRBJ1-4): DAMVIQNPRYQVTQFGKPVTLSCSQTLNHNVMYWYQQKSSQAPKLLFHYYDKDFNNEADTPDNFQSRRPNTSFCFLDIRSPGLGDTAMYLCATSGMYRDSFGKLFFGSGTQLSVL.

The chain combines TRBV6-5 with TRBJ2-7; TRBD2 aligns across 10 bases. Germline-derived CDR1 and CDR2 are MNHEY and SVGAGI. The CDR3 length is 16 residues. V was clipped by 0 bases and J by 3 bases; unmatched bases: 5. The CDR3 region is CASSYSRLAGVYEQYF. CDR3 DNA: TGTGCCAGCAGTTACTCGAGACTAGCGGGTGTCTACGAGCAGTACTTC.

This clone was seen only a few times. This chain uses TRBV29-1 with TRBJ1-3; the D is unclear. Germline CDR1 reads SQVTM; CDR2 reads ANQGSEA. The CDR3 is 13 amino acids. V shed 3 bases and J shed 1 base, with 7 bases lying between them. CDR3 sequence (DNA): TGCAGCGTTGAGGCCGGGTCTGGAAACACCATATATTTT. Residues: CSVEAGSGNTIYF.

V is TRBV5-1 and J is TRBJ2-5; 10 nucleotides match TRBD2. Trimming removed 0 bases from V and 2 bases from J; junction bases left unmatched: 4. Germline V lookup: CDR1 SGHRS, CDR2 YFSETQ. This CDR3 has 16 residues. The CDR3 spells CASSLAASGGQETQYF. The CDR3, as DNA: TGCGCCAGCAGCTTGGCGGCTAGCGGGGGTCAAGAGACCCAGTACTTC.

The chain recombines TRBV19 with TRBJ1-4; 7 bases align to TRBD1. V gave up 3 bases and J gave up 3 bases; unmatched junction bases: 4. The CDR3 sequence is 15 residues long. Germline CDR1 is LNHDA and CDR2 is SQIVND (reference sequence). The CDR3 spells CASSINRGANEKLFF. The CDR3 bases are TGTGCCAGTAGTATCAACAGGGGAGCTAATGAAAAACTGTTTTTT.

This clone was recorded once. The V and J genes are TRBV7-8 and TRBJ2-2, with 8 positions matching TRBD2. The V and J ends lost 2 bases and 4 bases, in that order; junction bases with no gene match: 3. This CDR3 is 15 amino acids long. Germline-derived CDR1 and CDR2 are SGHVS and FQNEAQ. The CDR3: CASSLSGGATGELFF. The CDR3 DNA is TGTGCCAGCAGCTTATCGGGGGGGGCCACCGGGGAGCTGTTTTTT.

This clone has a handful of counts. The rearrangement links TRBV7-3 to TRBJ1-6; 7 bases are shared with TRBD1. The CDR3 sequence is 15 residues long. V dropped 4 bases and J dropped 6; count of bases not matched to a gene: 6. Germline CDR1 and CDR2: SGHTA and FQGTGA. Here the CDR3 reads CASSSSGTANSPLHF. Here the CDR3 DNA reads TGTGCCAGCAGCTCATCCGGGACAGCTAATTCACCCCTCCACTTT.

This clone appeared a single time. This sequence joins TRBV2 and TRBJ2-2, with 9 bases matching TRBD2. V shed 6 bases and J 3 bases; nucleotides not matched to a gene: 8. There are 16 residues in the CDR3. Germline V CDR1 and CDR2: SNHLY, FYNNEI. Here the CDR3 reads CASSRSGSPDTGELFF. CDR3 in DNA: TGTGCCAGCAGCCGTAGCGGGAGCCCCGACACCGGGGAGCTGTTTTTT.